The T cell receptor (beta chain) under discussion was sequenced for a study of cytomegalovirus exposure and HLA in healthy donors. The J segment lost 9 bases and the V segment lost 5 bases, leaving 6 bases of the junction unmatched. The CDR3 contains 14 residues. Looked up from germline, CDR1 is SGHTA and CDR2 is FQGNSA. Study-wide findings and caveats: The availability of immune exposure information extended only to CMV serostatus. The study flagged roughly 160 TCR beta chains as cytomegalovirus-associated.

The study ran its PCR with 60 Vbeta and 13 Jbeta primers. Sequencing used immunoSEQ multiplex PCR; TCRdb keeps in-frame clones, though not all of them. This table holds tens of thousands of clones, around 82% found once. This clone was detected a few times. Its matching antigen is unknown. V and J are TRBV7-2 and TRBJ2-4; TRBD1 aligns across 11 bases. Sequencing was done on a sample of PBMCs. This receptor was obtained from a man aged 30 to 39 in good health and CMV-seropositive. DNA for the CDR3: TGTGCCAGCAGCCTTGGGACAGGGGGGGGCATTCAGTACTTC. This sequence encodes CASSLGTGGGIQYF.